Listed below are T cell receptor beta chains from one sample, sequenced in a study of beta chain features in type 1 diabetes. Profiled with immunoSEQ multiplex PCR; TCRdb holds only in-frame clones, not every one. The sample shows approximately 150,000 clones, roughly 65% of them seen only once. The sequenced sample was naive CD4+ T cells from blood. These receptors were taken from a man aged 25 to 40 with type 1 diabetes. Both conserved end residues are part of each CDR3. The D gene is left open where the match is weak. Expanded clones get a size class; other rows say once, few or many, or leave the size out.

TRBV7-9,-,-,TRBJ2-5,CASSTRGRETQYF,TGTGCCAGCAGCACCCGGGGGAGAGAGACCCAGTACTTC
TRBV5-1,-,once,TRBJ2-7,CASSRTETYEQYF,TGCGCCAGCAGCCGGACAGAGACCTACGAGCAGTACTTC
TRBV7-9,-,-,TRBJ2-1,CASSLGGQNNEQFF,TGTGCCAGCAGCTTAGGCGGCCAGAACAATGAGCAGTTCTTC
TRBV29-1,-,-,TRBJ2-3,CSVEGPDSSTDTQYF,TGCAGCGTTGAAGGTCCGGACTCGAGCACAGATACGCAGTATTTT
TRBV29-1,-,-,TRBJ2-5,CSVRQMWETQYF,TGCAGCGTTCGTCAGATGTGGGAGACCCAGTACTTC
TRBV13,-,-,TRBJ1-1,CASSSRPNTEAFF,TGTGCCAGCAGCTCCCGCCCGAACACTGAAGCTTTCTTT
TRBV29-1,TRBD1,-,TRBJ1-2,CSVQDRTYGYTF,TGCAGCGTCCAGGACAGGACCTATGGCTACACCTTC
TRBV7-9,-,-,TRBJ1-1,CASSLEGNTEAFF,TGTGCCAGCAGCTTAGAGGGGAACACTGAAGCTTTCTTT
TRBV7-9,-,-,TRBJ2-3,CASSLDWIPTDTQYF,TGTGCCAGCAGCTTAGACTGGATTCCCACAGATACGCAGTATTTT
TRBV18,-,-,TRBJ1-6,CASSPRDNSPLHF,TGTGCCAGCTCACCACGGGATAATTCACCCCTCCACTTT
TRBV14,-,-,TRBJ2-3,CASSAGLEDTQYF,TGTGCCAGCAGCGCGGGCCTGGAAGATACGCAGTATTTT
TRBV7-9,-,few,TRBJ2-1,CASSFQIAGKEQFF,TGTGCCAGCAGCTTCCAGATAGCCGGGAAAGAGCAGTTCTTC
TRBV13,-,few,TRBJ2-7,CASSLDRTWEQYF,TGTGCCAGCAGCTTGGACCGGACGTGGGAGCAGTACTTC
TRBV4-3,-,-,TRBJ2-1,CASSQDADGSSYNEQFF,TGCGCCAGCAGCCAAGATGCGGACGGGAGCTCCTACAATGAGCAGTTCTTC
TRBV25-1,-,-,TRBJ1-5,CASSRGLNQPQHF,TGTGCCAGCAGTAGGGGCCTCAATCAGCCCCAGCATTTT
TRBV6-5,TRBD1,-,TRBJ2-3,CASSGQGKDTQYF,TGTGCCAGCAGCGGACAGGGGAAAGATACGCAGTATTTT
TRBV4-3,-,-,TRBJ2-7,CASSQDSNRNYEQYF,TGCGCCAGCAGCCAAGATTCGAACAGAAACTACGAGCAGTACTTC
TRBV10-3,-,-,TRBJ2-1,CAISVEGNEQFF,TGTGCCATCAGTGTTGAGGGTAATGAGCAGTTCTTC
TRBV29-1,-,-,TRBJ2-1,CSVQLLYNEQFF,TGCAGTGTCCAGCTTCTCTACAATGAGCAGTTCTTC
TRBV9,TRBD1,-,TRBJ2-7,CASSVGGTGAYEQYF,TGTGCCAGCAGCGTAGGTGGGACAGGTGCCTACGAGCAGTACTTC
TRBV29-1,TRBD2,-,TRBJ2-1,CSVEDLAGWGEQFF,TGCAGCGTTGAAGATTTAGCGGGTTGGGGTGAGCAGTTCTTC
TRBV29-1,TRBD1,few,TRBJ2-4,CSVYGTGGGQNIQYF,TGCAGCGTGTACGGGACAGGGGGCGGCCAAAACATTCAGTACTTC
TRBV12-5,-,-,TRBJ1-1,CASAIRQNTEAFF,TGTGCTAGTGCCATACGACAGAACACTGAAGCTTTCTTT
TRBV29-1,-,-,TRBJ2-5,CSVERSRGGETQYF,TGCAGCGTCGAACGGAGCAGGGGAGGGGAGACCCAGTACTTC
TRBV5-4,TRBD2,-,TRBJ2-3,CASSLVAGGPTDTQYF,TGTGCCAGCAGCTTGGTAGCGGGGGGGCCAACAGATACGCAGTATTTT
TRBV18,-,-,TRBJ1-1,CASSSGELNTEAFF,TGTGCCAGCTCTTCAGGGGAATTGAACACTGAAGCTTTCTTT
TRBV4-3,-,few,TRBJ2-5,CASSQVLQETQYF,TGCGCCAGCAGCCAGGTGTTACAAGAGACCCAGTACTTC
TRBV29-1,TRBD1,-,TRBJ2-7,CSVTSGTGYHEQYF,TGCAGCGTCACCTCCGGGACAGGGTACCACGAGCAGTACTTC
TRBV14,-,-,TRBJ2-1,CASSQGDSANEQFF,TGTGCCAGCAGCCAAGGGGACTCGGCCAATGAGCAGTTCTTC
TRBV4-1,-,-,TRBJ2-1,CASSQDGDKPYNEQFF,TGCGCCAGCAGCCAAGATGGAGACAAGCCCTACAATGAGCAGTTCTTC
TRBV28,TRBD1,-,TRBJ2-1,CASRSGQGLYNEQFF,TGTGCCAGCAGGTCAGGACAGGGGCTTTACAATGAGCAGTTCTTC
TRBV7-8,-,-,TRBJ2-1,CASSFYNEQFF,TGTGCCAGCAGCTTTTACAATGAGCAGTTCTTC
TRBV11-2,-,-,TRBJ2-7,CASTPASAVQRGYEQYF,TGTGCCAGCACCCCCGCTTCTGCCGTGCAGAGGGGATACGAGCAGTACTTC
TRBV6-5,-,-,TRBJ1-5,CASSLAGDSNQPQHF,TGTGCCAGCAGCTTAGCAGGGGATAGCAATCAGCCCCAGCATTTT
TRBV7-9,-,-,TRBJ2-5,CASSLELVGETQYF,TGTGCCAGCAGCTTAGAACTAGTTGGTGAGACCCAGTACTTC
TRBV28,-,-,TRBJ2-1,CASSPLGITYNEQFF,TGTGCCAGCAGTCCGCTCGGTATCACCTACAATGAGCAGTTCTTC
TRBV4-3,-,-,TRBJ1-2,CASSQEWAGEAYGYTF,TGCGCCAGCAGCCAAGAGTGGGCCGGGGAGGCCTATGGCTACACCTTC
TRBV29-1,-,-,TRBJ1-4,CSVEAGGEKLFF,TGCAGCGTTGAAGCAGGAGGTGAAAAACTGTTTTTT